This T cell receptor beta chain is from a study of T cells in Graves' hyperthyroidism and ophthalmopathy. A word on this clonotype: Its specificity is unknown.

It was RNA transcripts that yielded the amplified TCR beta CDR3 regions. In the first-round RT-PCR of the TCR CDR3, the HTBI primer set was used. MiXCR, applied by TCRdb to the multiplex PCR reads, yields one record per CDR3 protein. The sample has 550,000 to 600,000 distinct CDR3 sequences; over 12% are singletons. Germline CDR1 and CDR2: SGHRS and YFSETQ. The CDR3 covers 16 residues. Between the trimmed V and J ends, which lost 0 bases and 0 bases, there was a span of 10 bases. The study, taken as a whole, reports: The model identified upcoming ophthalmopathy a median roughly 6.5 months ahead of onset.

The sample consisted of blood. The clonotype was recovered from a young woman with Graves' ophthalmopathy. The chain uses TRBV5-1 and TRBJ2-1; D perhaps matches TRBD1 (5 bases). CDR3 loop: CASSLGQRFSYNEQFF. The CDR3 DNA reads TGCGCCAGCAGCTTGGGACAGCGTTTCTCCTACAATGAGCAGTTCTTC. The variable domain in full, with the rest retrieved from reference TRBV5-1 and TRBJ2-1, is KAGVTQTPRYLIKTRGQQVTLSCSPISGHRSVSWYQQTPGQGLQFLFEYFSETQRNKGNFPGRFSGRQFSNSRSEMNVSTLELGDSALYLCASSLGQRFSYNEQFFGPGTRLTVL.